This is a list of T cell receptor beta chains from one sample in a study of CD8+CD57+ T cells in acquired aplastic anemia. TCRdb ran MiXCR on the reads and lists one entry per CDR3 protein. Of fewer than 300,000 distinct CDR3 sequences listed, approximately 86% are singletons. The sample taken for sequencing was sorted CD4+, CD8+, or CD8+CD57+ T cells (not recorded which) from PBMCs. Every receptor here comes from a human donor with aplastic anemia. Both conserved end residues are part of each CDR3.

CDR3 length | J gene | V gene | CDR3 protein
14 | TRBJ1-1 | TRBV7-2 | CASSSLRGDTEAFF
14 | TRBJ2-5 | TRBV2 | CASGGGGEHEQYFF
15 | TRBJ1-4 | TRBV7-9 | CASSFSGTADGELFF
15 | TRBJ2-1 | TRBV9 | CASSASGTGVNVQFF
16 | TRBJ2-3 | TRBV5-4 | CASSPGQGGGTDTQYF
13 | TRBJ1-5 | TRBV7-8 | CASSYAGGHDQQF
14 | TRBJ1-2 | TRBV15 | CATSTRTGTGGYTF
12 | TRBJ2-1 | TRBV7-2 | CASMQANNEQFF
12 | TRBJ2-5 | TRBV7-3 | CAGRCARATQYF
13 | TRBJ1-2 | TRBV7-8 | CASSLAGGPDSQF
13 | TRBJ2-1 | TRBV2 | CASSDGGMHEQLF
14 | TRBJ1-6 | TRBV9 | CASGVAGNIPYFDF
14 | TRBJ2-3 | TRBV9 | CASGVAGNTQYYDF
15 | TRBJ2-5 | TRBV7-2 | CASSCHHGTKELPYF
14 | TRBJ1-6 | TRBV9 | CASSLGAYDSHLHF
15 | TRBJ1-4 | TRBV7-9 | CASSFQRTRGKKLFF
14 | TRBJ1-6 | TRBV7-8 | CASSSDPGRTALPF